Listed below are T cell receptor beta chains from one sample, sequenced in a study of PD-1 blockade in classical Hodgkin lymphoma. Assay used: immunoSEQ multiplex PCR; TCRdb lists only in-frame clones, some missing. The table shows 57,000 or so clones, with 88% occurring only once. The sequencing here drew on peripheral blood mononuclear cells (PBMCs), taken at baseline. The receptors shown here come from a human donor with classical Hodgkin lymphoma. The conserved cysteine and the conserved F or W are not part of the CDR3 here.

>TRBJ1-1|TRBV5-5
ASSQASGRTEAF
>TRBJ2-7|TRBV7-7
ASSLGLGAYEQY
>TRBJ1-5|TRBV27
ASSPLGQGDQPQH
>TRBJ1-4|TRBV19
ASSIGRWYEKLF
>TRBJ2-7|TRBV6-1
ASSPTLFGEQY
>TRBJ1-1|TRBV6-1
ASSEGGAEAF
>TRBJ1-1|TRBV7-8
ASSSGAGWNTEAF
>TRBJ2-7|TRBV6-6
ASTTGGGTYEQY
>TRBJ2-3|TRBV19
ASSMGGTGTDTQY
>TRBJ2-1|TRBV5-1
ASSLALQGVSNEQF
>TRBJ2-7|TRBV7-9
ASSRGLADNYEQY
>TRBJ1-1|TRBV30
AWSKGQGANTEAF
>TRBJ1-6|TRBV7-2
ASSLKLLGSYNSPLH
>TRBJ1-3|TRBV27
ASSDRGKGSGNTIY
>TRBJ1-1|TRBV18
ASSPLNTEAF
>TRBJ1-5|TRBV6-5
ASSTLLGQPQH
>TRBJ2-3|TRBV15
ATSRGASGGADTQY
>TRBJ1-2|TRBV5-1
ASSLVGDSGYT
>TRBJ1-1|TRBV6-5
ASRLTGPTEAF
>TRBJ1-6|TRBV19
ASRGGDRGQNSPLH
>TRBJ2-5|TRBV9
ASSVVSAGSGGQETQY
>TRBJ1-4|TRBV6-6
ASIPGGSGGEKLF
>TRBJ1-5|TRBV13
ASSFSGFRGQPQH